The 4 T cell receptor beta chains given below trace back to one sample, sequenced in a study of CD8 T cells in Susac syndrome. cDNA came from about 0.5 to 1 ug RNA primed by random hexamers. TCRdb reanalysed the immunoSEQ multiplex PCR reads using MiXCR and keeps one entry per CDR3 protein. This table holds 250,000 to 350,000 distinct CDR3 sequences, approximately 84% found once. Material for sequencing was CD8+ T cells from PBMCs. Receptors originate from a human donor with multiple sclerosis.

The rearrangement links TRBV20-1 to TRBJ2-7; TRBD2 might be the D (5 bases). Germline loops: CDR1 DFQATT, CDR2 SNEGSKA (reference sequence). The CDR3 is made up of 14 amino acids. Trimming took off 6 bases at V and 2 bases at J, with 17 bases between the two ends. CDR3 residues: CSAPSGGRAYEQYF. The CDR3 nucleotides read TGCAGTGCCCCAAGCGGAGGCCGAGCCTACGAGCAGTACTTC.

The gene calls are TRBV27 and TRBJ1-1; D gene ambiguous. The CDR3 consists of 12 residues. Germline CDR1 reads MNHEY; CDR2 reads SMNVEV (reference sequence). Trimming removed 6 bases at V and 5 bases at J, with 10 bases between. The CDR3 region has the DNA TGTGCCAGCAGCCCCTGGGGTACTGAAGCTTTCTTT. Residues: CASSPWGTEAFF.

V is TRBV20-1 and J is TRBJ2-1; no clear D. Per the germline V gene, CDR1 is DFQATT and CDR2 is SNEGSKA (reference sequence). The CDR3 loop spans 14 amino acids. V was cut by 3 bases and J by 6 bases, with 15 bases left in between. CDR3 in amino acids: CSASHILRVNEQFF. As DNA, the CDR3 is TGCAGTGCTAGCCATATCCTAAGGGTCAATGAGCAGTTCTTC.

The rearrangement joins TRBV27 to TRBJ1-5; perhaps TRBD1 as D (6 bases). The ends were cut back, 8 bases at V and 0 bases at J, with 11 bases in the middle. Germline V CDR1 and CDR2: MNHEY, SMNVEV (reference sequence). The CDR3 loop spans 14 amino acids. The DNA for the CDR3 is TGTGCCAGCTCCGACAGGCATAGCAATCAGCCCCAGCATTTT. Amino acid sequence: CASSDRHSNQPQHF.